Presented here are 26 T cell receptor beta chains from one specimen sequenced in a study of breast tumors, draining lymph nodes, adjacent tissues. Each CDR3 protein gets one entry after TCRdb re-called the multiplex PCR reads with MiXCR. The table lists several thousand distinct CDR3 sequences, under 55% of them singletons. Sample: tumor-adjacent breast tissue. The receptors were sampled from a female donor with breast cancer. Some clones in this sample may be carry-over from other donors' samples.

V is TRBV5-1 and J is TRBJ2-3, with D unresolved. V dropped 0 bases and J dropped 2 bases, with 4 bases sitting between them. CDR3 size: 13 residues. Germline V lookup: CDR1 SGHRS, CDR2 YFSETQ. The CDR3 region is CASSLGTTDTQYF. The CDR3 region has the DNA TGCGCCAGCAGCTTGGGGACCACAGATACGCAGTATTTT.

Many counts were recorded for this clonotype. The chain combines TRBV4-3 with TRBJ2-7, with TRBD1 matching 7 bases. The CDR3 loop spans 13 amino acids. The J segment lost 5 bases and the V segment lost 4 bases, leaving 5 bases of the junction unmatched. CDR1 LGHNA and CDR2 YSLEER come from the germline V gene. CDR3 region: CASSPEGADEQYF. The CDR3 DNA reads as TGCGCCAGCAGCCCCGAGGGGGCGGACGAGCAGTACTTC.

CDR3 sequence reads: CATRGPTRDGYTF. CDR3 in DNA: TGTGCCACTCGAGGACCGACTAGGGATGGCTACACCTTC. The gene calls are TRBV10-3 and TRBJ1-2; D not resolved. Trimming shortened V by 10 bases and J by 6 bases, and 18 bases separated the two germline ends. The germline V gene has CDR1 ENHRY and CDR2 SYGVKD. The CDR3 length is 13 residues.

This clonotype has a count of ten or more. The chain carries TRBV27 and TRBJ2-5, with D possibly matching TRBD1 (6 bases). V lost 5 bases, J lost 6 bases, and 19 bases lay in between. This CDR3 is built from 15 residues. Germline CDR1 is MNHEY and CDR2 is SMNVEV (reference sequence). CDR3 nucleotide sequence: TGTGCCAGCAGTCCCCGAACGCAGGGGAGACAGACCCAGTACTTC. Protein sequence: CASSPRTQGRQTQYF.

Judged by abundance, this clonotype is medium-sized. J is TRBJ1-5 and V is TRBV20-1; D gene uncertain. The CDR3 contains 13 residues. V shed 1 base and J shed 3 bases, with 7 bases lying between them. Per the germline V gene, CDR1 is DFQATT and CDR2 is SNEGSKA (reference sequence). CDR3 DNA sequence: TGCAGTGCTAGAGTAGGTTCCAATCAGCCCCAGCATTTT. It specifies CSARVGSNQPQHF.

V gene TRBV11-2 combines with J gene TRBJ2-7; D call uncertain. The length of the CDR3 is 15 residues. V lost 1 base to trimming and J lost 1 base, with 11 bases between them. Germline values: CDR1 SGHAT, CDR2 FQNNGV. The CDR3 reads CASSLAPLESYEQYF. CDR3 DNA: TGTGCCAGCAGCTTAGCACCTCTAGAGTCCTACGAGCAGTACTTC.

By share, this clonotype counts as medium-sized. The V call is TRBV10-3, the J call TRBJ1-4; D remains ambiguous. V shed 4 bases and J shed 8 bases, with 14 bases lying between them. This CDR3 is built from 14 residues. Germline V CDR1 and CDR2: ENHRY, SYGVKD. CDR3 sequence: CAISVGSMSEKLFF. DNA for the CDR3: TGTGCCATCAGTGTGGGGTCCATGAGCGAAAAACTGTTTTTT.

About this clonotype itself: Likely a read error: the CDR3 ends without its conserved phenylalanine or tryptophan. The limits of the CDR3 on the DNA are not certain, so only TCRdb's listed CDR3 is given. The V call is TRBV12-3 or TRBV12-4, the J call TRBJ1-2; the table's D call of TRBD1 was not tested on the DNA. With termini counted, the CDR3 has 13 amino acids. CDR3 amino acids: CASSPGQVDGYTS.

By share of the sample, this clonotype is medium-sized (0.01 to 0.1%). This chain joins TRBV5-8 and TRBJ2-7; no firm D call. The V and J ends lost 0 bases and 0 bases respectively, with 7 bases between them. Germline loops: CDR1 SGHTS, CDR2 YDEGEE. CDR3 length: 14 residues. CDR3 nucleotide sequence: TGTGCCAGCAGCTTGGGTCCAGCCTCCTACGAGCAGTACTTC. It codes for CASSLGPASYEQYF. The complete variable domain, with remaining parts taken from reference TRBV5-8 and TRBJ2-7, reads EAGVTQSPTHLIKTRGQQATLRCSPISGHTSVYWYQQALGLGLQFLLWYDEGEERNRGNFPPRFSGRQFPNYSSELNVNALELEDSALYLCASSLGPASYEQYFGPGTRLTVT.

The V gene is TRBV11-2, the J gene TRBJ2-3; D may be TRBD1 or TRBD2 (5 bases each). Germline CDR1 SGHAT, CDR2 FQNNGV. There are 13 residues in the CDR3. Trimming left V 4 bases short and J 2 bases short, with 7 bases between. For the CDR3, the DNA is TGTGCCAGCAGCTGGGACCCCACAGATACGCAGTATTTT. This codes for CASSWDPTDTQYF.

This clonotype is large within its sample. V is TRBV5-1 and J is TRBJ2-7; 10 positions match TRBD2. The germline gives CDR1 SGHRS, CDR2 YFSETQ. The V gene end was trimmed by 0 bases and the J gene end by 4 bases; junction bases not matched to a gene: 4. CDR3 length: 15 residues. This chain's CDR3 is CASSLEASGGYEQYF. CDR3 DNA sequence: TGCGCCAGCAGCTTGGAAGCTAGCGGGGGATACGAGCAGTACTTC. Looking up the rest from reference TRBV5-1 and TRBJ2-7 gives the full variable domain: KAGVTQTPRYLIKTRGQQVTLSCSPISGHRSVSWYQQTPGQGLQFLFEYFSETQRNKGNFPGRFSGRQFSNSRSEMNVSTLELGDSALYLCASSLEASGGYEQYFGPGTRLTVT.

Note on this clonotype: A clone one base away is much larger, so this may be a read error. This rearrangement joins TRBV11-2 to TRBJ2-4; D ambiguous. The CDR3 length is 14 residues. V was cut by 5 bases and J by 7 bases, with 15 bases left in between. Germline V lookup: CDR1 SGHAT, CDR2 FQNNGV. For the CDR3, the DNA is TGTGCCAGCAGCCGTCATAGGGCACAGAACATTCAGTACTTC. It specifies CASSRHRAQNIQYF.

This clonotype has at least ten counts. The rearrangement links TRBV6-1 to TRBJ1-5; maybe TRBD1 (6 bases). The CDR3 contains 14 residues. CDR1 and CDR2 from the germline V gene are MNHNS and SASEGT. V dropped 8 bases and J dropped 4 bases, with 15 bases sitting between them. The CDR3 region is CASAGGRENQPQHF. The CDR3 DNA follows: TGTGCCAGCGCTGGGGGCAGGGAGAATCAGCCCCAGCATTTT.

By sample fraction, this clonotype is medium-sized. This chain connects TRBV25-1 to TRBJ2-1, with 11 positions matching TRBD2. The CDR3 has 15 amino acids. Per the germline V gene, CDR1 is MGHDK and CDR2 is SYGVNS. V shed 2 bases, J shed 8 bases, and the junction held 5 bases outside the gene matches. The CDR3 spells CASSERIAGGYEQFF. Written as DNA, the CDR3 is TGTGCCAGCAGTGAAAGAATAGCGGGAGGGTATGAGCAGTTCTTC.

This sequence joins TRBV20-1 and TRBJ2-7; a weak D match, TRBD2 (5 bases). Trimming pared 5 bases from V and 2 bases from J, leaving 19 bases between. There are 15 residues in the CDR3. The germline V gene has CDR1 DFQATT and CDR2 SNEGSKA (reference sequence). The CDR3 nucleotides are TGCAGTGCTGCACTCCGACTGGGAGTCCCCTACGAGCAGTACTTC. Translation: CSAALRLGVPYEQYF.

By sample fraction, this clonotype is large. The CDR3 loop is CASSRTMSSYEQYF. The CDR3 DNA follows: TGCGCCAGCTCCCGGACCATGTCCTCCTACGAGCAGTACTTC. J is TRBJ2-7 and V is TRBV4-1, with unresolved D. This CDR3 has 14 amino acids. With 8 bases removed from V and 0 bases from J, the gap between germline ends came to 14 bases. Germline assignment: CDR1 MGHRA and CDR2 YSYEKL.

The rearrangement links TRBV12-3 or TRBV12-4 to TRBJ2-1; D may be TRBD2 (5 bases). The CDR3 covers 14 residues. Trimming removed 7 bases at V and 8 bases at J, with 18 bases between. The DNA of the CDR3 is TGTGCCAGCACCCCCGGAGGAGCCGGGTATGAGCAGTTCTTC. As protein: CASTPGGAGYEQFF.

The table lists this clonotype with many counts. This rearrangement joins TRBV2 to TRBJ2-1; D is unclear. The germline V gene encodes CDR1 SNHLY and CDR2 FYNNEI. The germline V and J ends were trimmed by 1 base and 5 bases, with 6 bases remaining between them. There are 13 residues in the CDR3. The CDR3 protein is CASSEGGNNEQFF. In DNA, the CDR3 is TGTGCCAGCAGTGAAGGGGGTAACAATGAGCAGTTCTTC.

This chain links TRBV15 with TRBJ2-2; 12 bases align to TRBD2. The CDR3 is 19 amino acids. The junction had 11 bases not matched to a gene; V was cut back by 1 base and J by 5 bases. CDR1 LNHNV and CDR2 YYDKDF come from the germline V gene (reference sequence). Written as DNA, the CDR3 is TGTGCCACCAGCAGAGGGGGGGGGGCTAGCGGGAGGGCTACCGGGGAGCTGTTTTTT. It codes for CATSRGGGASGRATGELFF.

This clonotype was detected many times. V and J are TRBV27 and TRBJ2-1, with 8 bases matching TRBD2. Germline V gene lookup returns CDR1 MNHEY and CDR2 SMNVEV (reference sequence). V shed 5 bases, J shed 7 bases, and the junction held 7 bases outside the gene matches. The CDR3 covers 14 residues. CDR3 bases: TGTGCCAGCAGTCCGGGGGGGCCTAGGAATGAGCAGTTCTTC. Its protein product is CASSPGGPRNEQFF.

The chain is built from TRBV2 and TRBJ2-1; weak D call: TRBD1 (6 bases). Per the germline V gene, CDR1 is SNHLY and CDR2 is FYNNEI. Trimming stripped 3 bases from V and 4 bases from J, with 13 bases between. This CDR3 has 15 residues. CDR3 nucleotide sequence: TGTGCCAGCAGTGAGGCTGGACAGAGGTACAATGAGCAGTTCTTC. It specifies CASSEAGQRYNEQFF.

This chain's CDR3 is CASSLVQGTNSPLHF. The CDR3, as DNA: TGTGCCAGCAGCTTAGTGCAGGGGACAAATTCACCCCTCCACTTT. J is TRBJ1-6 and V is TRBV7-8; perhaps TRBD1 as D (6 bases). The CDR3 length is 15 residues. The germline CDR1 and CDR2 sequences are SGHVS and FQNEAQ. V lost 1 base and J lost 7, with 11 bases in between.

In this sample, this clonotype turned up many times. The chain combines TRBV12-3 or TRBV12-4 with TRBJ1-4; D is unclear. V gave up 1 base and J gave up 6 bases, with 27 bases separating them. The CDR3 covers 20 residues. CDR3 coding DNA: TGTGCCAGCAGTTTAGGTGTAGGAAGTCTCGTTCGATGGGTTGATGAAAAACTGTTTTTT. Its protein product is CASSLGVGSLVRWVDEKLFF.

This rearrangement joins TRBV15 to TRBJ2-7; D not resolved. The CDR3 spans 12 residues. The germline gives CDR1 LNHNV, CDR2 YYDKDF (reference sequence). V was trimmed by 0 bases and J by 6 bases, leaving 6 bases between them. The CDR3 bases are TGTGCCACCAGCAGAGATTTCGCCGAGCAGTACTTC. Protein sequence: CATSRDFAEQYF.

CDR3 sequence reads: CASSQDGGGTTGDTQYF. CDR3 DNA: TGCGCCAGCAGCCAAGATGGAGGGGGGACCACTGGAGATACGCAGTATTTT. The rearrangement uses TRBV4-1 and TRBJ2-3; D may match TRBD1 or TRBD2 (6 bases each). Germline assignment: CDR1 MGHRA and CDR2 YSYEKL. Trimming took off 0 bases at V and 5 bases at J, with 18 bases between the two ends. The CDR3 is 17 residues long.

The CDR3 DNA is TGCAGTGCTAGGAAGACTAGCGTCTACGAGCAGTACTTC. This gives the protein CSARKTSVYEQYF. V usage is TRBV20-1 and J usage is TRBJ2-7; 8 bases map to TRBD2. CDR1 and CDR2 (germline): DFQATT, SNEGSKA (reference sequence). The CDR3 contains 13 residues. Germline trimming cut 3 bases from V and 3 bases from J; bases unmatched to any gene: 4.